This TCR beta chain was recorded in a study of blood T cell repertoires in COVID-19. About the research overall: Donors in the United States, Italy and Spain gave samples during acute or convalescent COVID-19. PBMCs, B-cell-depleted T cells, or T cells were the source of the cDNA or gDNA that made up the material.

Authors' methods: Estimated nucleated cell counts came from reference gene primer amplification. The data were produced by immunoSEQ multiplex PCR, yet TCRdb's version contains in-frame clones alone and is incomplete. V and J calls and clone size are as listed in that table; D and trimming were resolved from the DNA. In the table there are 65,000 to 90,000 clones, approximately 90% of which are singletons. With 2 bases removed from V and 7 bases from J, the gap between germline ends came to 11 bases. CDR1 is GTSNPN, CDR2 SVGIG, per germline (reference sequence). The CDR3 has 12 residues. V is TRBV30 and J is TRBJ1-1; D gene unclear. This clonotype was obtained from a woman between 45 and 60 years old with active or convalescent COVID-19. The sample was peripheral blood. The CDR3 loop reads CAWSPPSFEAFF. CDR3 DNA: TGTGCCTGGAGTCCACCTAGCTTTGAAGCTTTCTTT.